Listed here are 19 T cell receptor beta chains from one sample, sequenced in a study of shared clonotypes between healthy human individuals (dated by TCRdb to about 2020). CD8 naive samples consisted of CD45RO-negative cells that were positively selected for CCR7, yielding a CD45RA+CCR7+ population without TemRA cells. The library relied on the immunoSEQ multiplex PCR assay. TCRdb holds this immuneACCESS table with in-frame rearrangements only. Some clones are missing; in checked studies, unresolved V genes explain under half, and the rest has no known cause. The sample records around 2.1 million clones, 85% to 95% of which are singletons. The ten largest account for about 1.5% of the sample. The sample consisted of naive CD8+ T cells from PBMCs. The cell subset or site label for this specimen denotes: CD45RA+CCR7+. The receptor source for this set is a man between 18 and 35 years old in good health. Some clones in this sample may be carry-over from other donors' samples.

The chain carries TRBV27 and TRBJ2-1, with D possibly TRBD2 on 6 matching bases. With 0 bases removed from V and 3 bases from J, the gap between germline ends came to 12 bases. The CDR3 totals 16 residues. The germline gives CDR1 MNHEY, CDR2 SMNVEV (reference sequence). The CDR3 DNA reads TGTGCCAGCAGTTTATCGGGAGGCAGGGTCTACAATGAGCAGTTCTTC. This translates into CASSLSGGRVYNEQFF.

J is TRBJ2-7 and V is TRBV15; D might be TRBD2 (5 bases). The V end lost 5 bases, the J end lost 7 bases, and 9 bases lay between the germline ends. Germline CDR1 LNHNV, CDR2 YYDKDF (reference sequence). The CDR3 consists of 11 residues. The CDR3 DNA reads TGTGCCACCAGCGACTACCGGGAGCAGTACTTC. Amino acid sequence: CATSDYREQYF. The whole variable domain, filled in from reference TRBV15 and TRBJ2-7, reads DAMVIQNPRYQVTQFGKPVTLSCSQTLNHNVMYWYQQKSSQAPKLLFHYYDKDFNNEADTPDNFQSRRPNTSFCFLDIRSPGLGDTAMYLCATSDYREQYFGPGTRLTVT.

The DNA for the CDR3 is TGTGCCAGCAGCACGAGGGCGACCGGAACCTACGAGCAGTACTTC. Amino acid sequence: CASSTRATGTYEQYF. V is TRBV7-9 and J is TRBJ2-7; possibly TRBD2 for D (5 bases). Germline values: CDR1 SEHNR, CDR2 FQNEAQ (reference sequence). The CDR3 has 15 residues. V was trimmed by 5 bases and J by 2 bases, leaving 16 bases between them.

The rearrangement links TRBV4-2 to TRBJ2-1, with 7 positions matching TRBD2. The germline CDR1 and CDR2 sequences are LGHNA and YNFKEQ. V lost 4 bases, J lost 7 bases, and 10 bases stayed unmatched. The CDR3 length is 15 residues. The CDR3 DNA follows: TGTGCCAGCAGCCTGACCCGGACTAGGGCGAATGAGCAGTTCTTC. Translation: CASSLTRTRANEQFF.

The chain carries TRBV9 and TRBJ1-1; possible D gene TRBD1, 6 bases. V gave up 3 bases and J gave up 4 bases, with 13 bases separating them. The CDR3 totals 14 residues. Per germline, CDR1 SGDLS and CDR2 YYNGEE. The DNA of the CDR3 is TGTGCCAGCAGCGACACAGGGTCTGGCACTGAAGCTTTCTTT. Its protein product is CASSDTGSGTEAFF.

This clone is a singleton in its sample. The chain links TRBV5-1 to TRBJ1-1; D unresolved. The CDR3 is 14 amino acids. From germline, CDR1 is SGHRS and CDR2 YFSETQ. V lost 0 bases, J lost 4 bases, and 10 bases lay in between. CDR3 in amino acids: CASSLANAFTEAFF. The CDR3 DNA follows: TGCGCCAGCAGCTTGGCTAACGCCTTCACTGAAGCTTTCTTT.

With respect to this clone: Additional DNA sequences in this sample encode the identical CDR3. The chain joins TRBV19 to TRBJ2-7, with D uncertain. The CDR3 sequence is 13 residues long. Germline V gives CDR1 LNHDA, CDR2 SQIVND (reference sequence). Trimming took off 3 bases at V and 2 bases at J, with 8 bases between the two ends. CDR3 DNA sequence: TGTGCCAGTAGTATGGGTTCCCCCTACGAGCAGTACTTC. It encodes CASSMGSPYEQYF. Based on the CDR3 plus reference TRBV19 and TRBJ2-7, the full variable domain is DGGITQSPKYLFRKEGQNVTLSCEQNLNHDAMYWYRQDPGQGLRLIYYSQIVNDFQKGDIAEGYSVSREKKESFPLTVTSAQKNPTAFYLCASSMGSPYEQYFGPGTRLTVT.

This clone was detected only once. The chain has TRBV19 and TRBJ2-3; 8 bases align to TRBD2. Losses at the gene ends were 7 bases for V and 5 bases for J; bases not matched to a gene: 8. Germline loops: CDR1 LNHDA, CDR2 SQIVND (reference sequence). The CDR3 consists of 14 residues. Here the CDR3 reads CASTAGLGGDTQYF. The CDR3 nucleotides are TGTGCCAGTACCGCGGGACTAGGAGGAGATACGCAGTATTTT.

The rearrangement uses TRBV4-2 and TRBJ1-2, with a possible D match to TRBD1 (5 bases). The germline gives CDR1 LGHNA, CDR2 YNFKEQ. The CDR3 spans 15 residues. V lost 4 bases to trimming and J lost 3 bases, with 15 bases between them. The CDR3 DNA reads TGTGCCAGCAGCCCCCAAGGGGCAGGGTACTATGGCTACACCTTC. Translated: CASSPQGAGYYGYTF.

This clone was seen a few times. The V and J genes are TRBV10-3 and TRBJ1-1, with TRBD1 as a possible D gene (6 bases). V was cut by 6 bases and J by 0 bases, with 11 bases left in between. CDR1 ENHRY and CDR2 SYGVKD come from the germline V gene. This CDR3 spans 14 amino acids. The CDR3 loop is CAIRDSLMNTEAFF. The CDR3 DNA reads as TGTGCCATCAGGGACAGCCTCATGAACACTGAAGCTTTCTTT.

This chain connects TRBV11-2 to TRBJ2-7; weak D call: TRBD1 (5 bases). The germline CDR1 and CDR2 sequences are SGHAT and FQNNGV. V dropped 2 bases and J dropped 3 bases, with 17 bases sitting between them. The CDR3 loop spans 16 amino acids. As DNA, the CDR3 is TGTGCCAGCAGCTTATCTGTAGGTGGTAGGGGCTACGAGCAGTACTTC. Its protein is CASSLSVGGRGYEQYF.

The CDR3 DNA sequence: TGTGCCAGCAGTTTAGGGAGCGGGAGGATCTACGAGCAGTACTTC. Residues: CASSLGSGRIYEQYF. The chain couples TRBV27 to TRBJ2-7, with 9 bases fitting TRBD2. Germline CDR1 MNHEY, CDR2 SMNVEV (reference sequence). CDR3 size: 15 residues. V shed 2 bases and J 3 bases; nucleotides not matched to a gene: 5.

The CDR3: CASSLERAGTDTQYF. The CDR3 DNA reads as TGCGCCAGCAGCTTGGAGCGGGCCGGCACAGATACGCAGTATTTT. J is TRBJ2-3 and V is TRBV5-1, with D possibly TRBD2 on 6 matching bases. Trimming cost V 0 bases and J 1 base, with 9 bases left between them. CDR1 SGHRS and CDR2 YFSETQ come from the germline V gene. The length of the CDR3 is 15 residues.

For this clone: Mismatch with germline at one junction end may stem from a read error. The J gene is TRBJ2-1, the V gene TRBV7-2; D unclear. Germline V gene sequence: CDR1 SGHTA, CDR2 FQGNSA. CDR3 size: 13 residues. The CDR3 here is CASSLEAYHEQFF. The CDR3, as DNA: TGTGCCAGCAGCTTAGAGGCCTACCATGAGCAGTTCTTC.

A note on this clone: Other nucleotide sequences in the sample specify the same CDR3. DNA for the CDR3: TGTGCCAGCAGTTTATCGAAGGGGGTCACTGAAGCTTTCTTT. As protein: CASSLSKGVTEAFF. The chain joins TRBV27 to TRBJ1-1, with D perhaps matching TRBD1 (6 bases). CDR1 and CDR2 (germline): MNHEY, SMNVEV (reference sequence). The CDR3 has 14 amino acids. The V end was cut by 0 bases, the J end by 4 bases, with 9 bases between.

This clone has a single count. CDR3 DNA sequence: TGTGCCAGCAGCCAATTGCTGAGGACAGGGGGAATGAACACTGAAGCTTTCTTT. Encoded protein: CASSQLLRTGGMNTEAFF. The chain joins TRBV27 to TRBJ1-1, with 10 bases lining up with TRBD1. The ends lost 6 bases at V and 0 bases at J; junction bases unmatched: 13. The CDR3 runs to 18 residues. From germline, CDR1 is MNHEY and CDR2 SMNVEV (reference sequence).

As concerns this clone: This specimen includes other DNA sequences encoding the same CDR3. The V gene is TRBV27, the J gene TRBJ2-1; D tentatively fits TRBD1 or TRBD2 (5 bases each). The CDR3 consists of 12 residues. V gave up 2 bases and J gave up 10 bases, with 9 bases separating them. Germline V gene data show CDR1 as MNHEY and CDR2 as SMNVEV (reference sequence). CDR3: CASSLRRGEQFF. The CDR3 DNA reads TGTGCCAGCAGTTTACGTCGGGGCGAGCAGTTCTTC.

The chain couples TRBV7-9 to TRBJ2-1; D call uncertain. Between the trimmed V and J ends, which lost 5 bases and 7 bases, there was a span of 9 bases. The CDR3 extends over 12 amino acids. CDR1 and CDR2 from the germline V gene are SEHNR and FQNEAQ (reference sequence). CDR3 residues: CASSELWNEQFF. The CDR3 DNA is TGTGCCAGCAGCGAGCTATGGAATGAGCAGTTCTTC.

The chain uses TRBV4-3 and TRBJ2-3, with 9 bases lining up with TRBD2. CDR1 and CDR2 from the germline V gene are LGHNA and YSLEER. The CDR3 is 18 residues long. After removal of 4 bases from V and 4 bases from J, the junction contained 15 bases not matched to a gene. The CDR3 region has the DNA TGCGCCAGCAGCCTATCAAGGGGTGTGGGACTAGCATCAGATACGCAGTATTTT. This translates into CASSLSRGVGLASDTQYF.